This passage covers 30 T cell receptor beta chains from one sample sequenced in a study of OX40 agonist ivuxolimab in advanced cancers. The method was immunoSEQ multiplex PCR; TCRdb's version includes in-frame clones alone and lacks a portion of them. Altogether about 89,000 clones are present, 70% to 90% being singletons, with the ten largest covering around 0.29%. The input for sequencing was CD4+ or CD8+ T cells sorted from blood, taken in a trial of the OX40 agonist ivuxolimab. These receptors came from an adult with an advanced solid tumor such as melanoma, head and neck, liver or kidney cancer.

The chain recombines TRBV19 with TRBJ1-5, with 11 bases lining up with TRBD1. This CDR3 region has 19 residues. V gave up 3 bases and J gave up 0 bases; unmatched junction bases: 10. Per germline, CDR1 LNHDA and CDR2 SQIVND (reference sequence). This CDR3 is CASSIGLDRGPRSNQPQHF. CDR3 nucleotide sequence: TGTGCCAGTAGTATCGGGTTGGACAGGGGGCCGCGTAGCAATCAGCCCCAGCATTTT. The full variable domain, in which reference TRBV19 and TRBJ1-5 provide the parts outside the CDR3, is DGGITQSPKYLFRKEGQNVTLSCEQNLNHDAMYWYRQDPGQGLRLIYYSQIVNDFQKGDIAEGYSVSREKKESFPLTVTSAQKNPTAFYLCASSIGLDRGPRSNQPQHFGDGTRLSIL.

The rearrangement uses TRBV10-1 and TRBJ2-1, with D perhaps TRBD1 (5 bases). Germline CDR1 and CDR2: WNHNN and SYGVQD (reference sequence). The CDR3 is 11 residues long. V was trimmed by 7 bases and J by 6 bases, leaving 7 bases between them. Here the CDR3 reads CASTRGNEQFF. DNA of the CDR3: TGCGCCAGCACAAGGGGCAATGAGCAGTTCTTC.

To note about this clone: The sample has other DNA sequences that encode this CDR3 too. This chain joins TRBV18 and TRBJ2-6; a weak D match, TRBD1 (6 bases). The CDR3 extends over 15 amino acids. Trimming cost V 3 bases and J 2 bases, with 8 bases left between them. From germline, CDR1 is KGHSH and CDR2 LQKENI. The CDR3 DNA sequence: TGTGCCAGCTCACCTCAGGGGACTGGGGCCAACGTCCTGACTTTC. This translates into CASSPQGTGANVLTF.

The CDR3 loop is CASSIGQYTDTQYF. CDR3 bases: TGTGCCAGCAGCATCGGACAGTACACAGATACGCAGTATTTT. This chain links TRBV7-9 with TRBJ2-3; possibly TRBD1 for D (6 bases). With 5 bases removed from V and 2 bases from J, the gap between germline ends came to 11 bases. The CDR3 consists of 14 residues. Germline V CDR1 and CDR2: SEHNR, FQNEAQ (reference sequence). The variable domain in full, completed from reference TRBV7-9 and TRBJ2-3, reads DTGVSQNPRHKITKRGQNVTFRCDPISEHNRLYWYRQTLGQGPEFLTYFQNEAQLEKSRLLSDRFSAERPKGSFSTLEIQRTEQGDSAMYLCASSIGQYTDTQYFGPGTRLTVL.

The chain has TRBV7-2 and TRBJ2-3; 8 nucleotides agree with TRBD1. Germline assignment: CDR1 SGHTA and CDR2 FQGNSA. Trimming at V came to 1 base and at J to 4 bases, leaving 4 bases not matched to a gene. The CDR3 extends over 15 amino acids. CDR3 bases: TGTGCCAGCAGCTTAGGGACAGGGTTGCCAGATACGCAGTATTTT. Its protein is CASSLGTGLPDTQYF.

The chain couples TRBV9 to TRBJ2-7, with 7 bases aligning to TRBD1. The V segment lost 3 bases and the J segment 4 bases; nucleotides outside the gene matches: 1. Germline CDR1 reads SGDLS; CDR2 reads YYNGEE. This CDR3 contains 12 residues. CDR3 in amino acids: CASSGQGYEQYF. The CDR3 coding sequence is TGTGCCAGCAGCGGACAGGGTTACGAGCAGTACTTC.

V is TRBV7-9 and J is TRBJ1-4; 7 nucleotides match TRBD1. V gave up 5 bases and J gave up 5 bases; unmatched junction bases: 11. The CDR3 sequence is 16 residues long. Germline-derived CDR1 and CDR2 are SEHNR and FQNEAQ (reference sequence). CDR3 DNA sequence: TGTGCCAGCAGCGTAGTAACCGGGACAGAAAATGAAAAACTGTTTTTT. Amino acids: CASSVVTGTENEKLFF.

The V call is TRBV7-8, the J call TRBJ2-2; perhaps TRBD2 as D (5 bases). Trimming took off 4 bases at V and 0 bases at J, with 9 bases between the two ends. This CDR3 has 15 amino acids. The V gene's germline CDR1 is SGHVS and CDR2 FQNEAQ. The CDR3 DNA sequence: TGTGCCAGCAGCTCCCGCGGGTCGAACACCGGGGAGCTGTTTTTT. This sequence encodes CASSSRGSNTGELFF.

This clone has a handful of counts. The chain recombines TRBV19 with TRBJ1-4; TRBD1 is a possible D gene (5 bases). V lost 2 bases, J lost 5 bases, and 15 bases lay in between. This CDR3 has 16 residues. From germline, CDR1 is LNHDA and CDR2 SQIVND (reference sequence). In DNA, the CDR3 is TGTGCCAGTAGTATACGACGTGGGACGGAAAATGAAAAACTGTTTTTT. Translation gives CASSIRRGTENEKLFF.

The rearrangement links TRBV9 to TRBJ1-6; 10 bases fit TRBD1. The V gene end was trimmed by 2 bases and the J gene end by 10 bases; junction bases not matched to a gene: 3. The CDR3 extends over 14 amino acids. Germline CDR1 and CDR2: SGDLS and YYNGEE. As DNA, the CDR3 is TGTGCCAGCAGCGTGCGGGACAGGGGATCACCCCTCCACTTT. Translated, it gives CASSVRDRGSPLHF.

The V gene is TRBV2, the J gene TRBJ1-5; the D is unclear. Between the trimmed V and J ends, which lost 3 bases and 0 bases, there was a span of 9 bases. Germline lookup yields CDR1 SNHLY and CDR2 FYNNEI. This CDR3 has 15 residues. Here the CDR3 reads CASSDWRSSNQPQHF. CDR3 sequence (DNA): TGTGCCAGCAGTGATTGGCGGTCTAGCAATCAGCCCCAGCATTTT.

The chain couples TRBV2 to TRBJ2-1; no clear D. The CDR3 loop spans 11 amino acids. Germline V gene sequence: CDR1 SNHLY, CDR2 FYNNEI. With 6 bases removed from V and 5 bases from J, the gap between germline ends came to 5 bases. The CDR3 nucleotides read TGTGCCAGCAGCGCCCACAATGAGCAGTTCTTC. Translated: CASSAHNEQFF.

V and J are TRBV11-2 and TRBJ2-3; D unclear. With 5 bases removed from V and 0 bases from J, the gap between germline ends came to 6 bases. The CDR3 is 13 amino acids. CDR1 is SGHAT, CDR2 FQNNGV, per germline. The CDR3 is CASSPASTDTQYF. The CDR3 DNA follows: TGTGCCAGCAGCCCGGCTAGCACAGATACGCAGTATTTT. Complete variable domain (other parts from reference TRBV11-2 and TRBJ2-3): EAGVAQSPRYKIIEKRQSVAFWCNPISGHATLYWYQQILGQGPKLLIQFQNNGVVDDSQLPKDRFSAERLKGVDSTLKIQPAKLEDSAVYLCASSPASTDTQYFGPGTRLTVL.

The V gene is TRBV7-9, the J gene TRBJ1-2; 7 nucleotides match TRBD1. V trimming: 4 bases; J trimming: 1 base; junction bases outside the gene matches: 15. Germline CDR1 and CDR2: SEHNR and FQNEAQ (reference sequence). The CDR3 covers 18 residues. This chain's CDR3 is CASSSVGTGAFFNYGYTF. CDR3 bases: TGTGCCAGCAGCTCTGTGGGAACAGGGGCCTTCTTTAACTATGGCTACACCTTC.

The chain has TRBV21-1 and TRBJ1-5; the D call TRBD1 from the table was never checked on the DNA. TRBV21-1 is noted as a pseudogene. This CDR3 comprises 18 residues. The CDR3, as DNA: TGTGCCAGCAGCAAATTTACAGGGTTCTCCGTGCTGAATCAGCCCCAGCATTTT. Translation: CASSKFTGFSVLNQPQHF.

The CDR3 is CAIPGDVISGANVLTF. In DNA form, the CDR3 reads TGTGCCATCCCGGGCGACGTGATCTCTGGGGCCAACGTCCTGACTTTC. The chain employs TRBV10-3 and TRBJ2-6; D call uncertain. This CDR3 comprises 16 residues. V lost 8 bases, J lost 0 bases, and 14 bases lay in between. Per germline, CDR1 ENHRY and CDR2 SYGVKD.

This chain joins TRBV10-2 and TRBJ2-7; 7 nucleotides match TRBD2. The V gene end was trimmed by 0 bases and the J gene end by 4 bases; junction bases not matched to a gene: 9. Germline V gene data show CDR1 as WSHSY and CDR2 as SAAADI. The CDR3 consists of 16 residues. The DNA of the CDR3 is TGCGCCAGCAGTGAGTCGATGTTTTCGGGGGGATACGAGCAGTACTTC. Amino acid sequence: CASSESMFSGGYEQYF.

In its sample, this clone was seen a few times. The V and J genes are TRBV6-5 and TRBJ1-6; D uncertain. The CDR3 spans 13 residues. The V end was cut by 2 bases, the J end by 7 bases, with 6 bases between. Germline V CDR1 and CDR2: MNHEY, SVGAGI. The DNA of the CDR3 is TGTGCCAGCAGTTACGGGAACAATTCACCCCTCCACTTT. Translation gives CASSYGNNSPLHF.

V gene TRBV6-5 combines with J gene TRBJ2-7; D is uncertain. Per germline, CDR1 MNHEY and CDR2 SVGAGI. The CDR3 has 15 amino acids. V was clipped by 2 bases and J by 3 bases, with 14 bases between them. The CDR3 region has the DNA TGTGCCAGCAGTTACATGAGCTTCTTCCACTACGAGCAGTACTTC. Translated: CASSYMSFFHYEQYF.

J is TRBJ1-5 and V is TRBV19, with 8 bases lining up with TRBD1. Per the germline V gene, CDR1 is LNHDA and CDR2 is SQIVND (reference sequence). The CDR3 is 14 residues long. After removal of 3 bases from V and 5 bases from J, the junction contained 3 bases not matched to a gene. CDR3 region: CASSMETGDQPQHF. The CDR3 region has the DNA TGTGCCAGTAGTATGGAGACAGGGGATCAGCCCCAGCATTTT.

The chain recombines TRBV18 with TRBJ1-4; 8 bases fit TRBD1. Germline loops: CDR1 KGHSH, CDR2 LQKENI. V lost 0 bases and J lost 6; bases outside the gene matches: 3. This CDR3 contains 15 residues. CDR3 nucleotide sequence: TGTGCCAGCTCACCACCCGGGACAGGCTATGAAAAACTGTTTTTT. Its translation: CASSPPGTGYEKLFF. The full variable domain, rest sourced from reference TRBV18 and TRBJ1-4, is NAGVMQNPRHLVRRRGQEARLRCSPMKGHSHVYWYRQLPEEGLKFMVYLQKENIIDESGMPKERFSAEFPKEGPSILRIQQVVRGDSAAYFCASSPPGTGYEKLFFGSGTQLSVL.

J is TRBJ1-5 and V is TRBV4-2; D is uncertain. V was trimmed by 4 bases and J by 12 bases, leaving 10 bases between them. This CDR3 is 11 amino acids long. Germline V CDR1 and CDR2: LGHNA, YNFKEQ. The CDR3 nucleotides read TGTGCCAGCAGCCTCCCGGAGCTCCAGCATTTT. Translation: CASSLPELQHF.

This clone was observed a handful of times. This rearrangement joins TRBV6-1 to TRBJ1-4, with D hard to call. Trimming removed 4 bases from V and 5 bases from J, with 8 bases in between. This CDR3 comprises 13 residues. Looked up from germline, CDR1 is MNHNS and CDR2 is SASEGT. The CDR3 is CASSVAINEKLFF. The CDR3 region has the DNA TGTGCCAGCAGTGTAGCCATAAATGAAAAACTGTTTTTT.

V is TRBV6-1 and J is TRBJ2-4, with D uncertain. Trimming took 1 base from V and 7 from J, leaving 11 bases between them. This CDR3 spans 14 amino acids. Germline values: CDR1 MNHNS, CDR2 SASEGT. CDR3 sequence: CASSEVGRRNIQYF. In nucleotides, the CDR3 is TGTGCCAGCAGTGAAGTAGGGCGTAGGAACATTCAGTACTTC.

CDR3 sequence reads: CASSYSQAGSSYEQYF. The CDR3 DNA reads as TGTGCCAGCAGTTACTCGCAGGCGGGTAGCTCCTACGAGCAGTACTTC. The rearrangement uses TRBV6-6 and TRBJ2-7, with D maybe TRBD2 (5 bases). The CDR3 extends over 16 amino acids. The V gene's germline CDR1 is MNHNY and CDR2 SVGAGI (reference sequence). Deletions cut 0 bases from V and 0 bases from J, with 12 bases between.

The genes are TRBV2 and TRBJ1-2; 7 bases are shared with TRBD1. The CDR3 has 13 amino acids. The ends lost 3 bases at V and 4 bases at J; junction bases unmatched: 2. Per the germline V gene, CDR1 is SNHLY and CDR2 is FYNNEI. The CDR3 spells CASSDGDSYGYTF. CDR3 nucleotides: TGTGCCAGCAGTGATGGGGACAGCTATGGCTACACCTTC.

V gene TRBV9 combines with J gene TRBJ1-3; 7 bases agree with TRBD1. Germline V gives CDR1 SGDLS, CDR2 YYNGEE. This CDR3 is 15 amino acids long. V dropped 4 bases and J dropped 0; count of bases not matched to a gene: 4. The CDR3 bases are TGTGCCAGCAGCCAGGGACAGAGCTCTGGAAACACCATATATTTT. It translates to CASSQGQSSGNTIYF. Full variable domain (missing parts from reference TRBV9 and TRBJ1-3): DSGVTQTPKHLITATGQRVTLRCSPRSGDLSVYWYQQSLDQGLQFLIQYYNGEERAKGNILERFSAQQFPDLHSELNLSSLELGDSALYFCASSQGQSSGNTIYFGEGSWLTVV.

J is TRBJ1-5 and V is TRBV19; 9 bases fit TRBD1. V was clipped by 5 bases and J by 7 bases; unmatched bases: 6. Germline assignment: CDR1 LNHDA and CDR2 SQIVND (reference sequence). The CDR3 runs 14 residues. The CDR3 loop is CASSPGQGGQPQHF. CDR3 sequence (DNA): TGTGCCAGTAGTCCGGGACAGGGCGGGCAGCCCCAGCATTTT.

This chain uses TRBV4-1 with TRBJ2-1; 7 nucleotides align to TRBD1. The CDR3 loop spans 17 amino acids. The germline CDR1 and CDR2 sequences are MGHRA and YSYEKL. The trim removed 3 bases at V and 4 bases at J, leaving 12 bases unmatched. CDR3 nucleotide sequence: TGCGCCAGCAGCCACAGAGAGGGGGCCTCGACGTACAATGAGCAGTTCTTC. Translation gives CASSHREGASTYNEQFF.

This chain uses TRBV14 with TRBJ2-7, with D perhaps TRBD1 (6 bases). V shed 0 bases and J shed 6 bases, with 15 bases lying between them. Germline-derived CDR1 and CDR2 are SGHDN and FVKESK. The CDR3 has 15 residues. The CDR3 nucleotides are TGTGCCAGCAGCCAAGATAGTGCAGGGGTTGGCGAGCAGTACTTC. Translated, it gives CASSQDSAGVGEQYF.